This TCR beta chain was documented in a study of early T cells in non-severe SARS-CoV-2 infection. Relative to its sample, this clonotype is medium-sized. TCRdb passed the 5' RACE reads through MiXCR, listing each CDR3 protein once. The sample has about 37,000 distinct CDR3 sequences; 5% to 6.5% are singletons. V lost 3 bases to trimming and J lost 1 base, with 4 bases between them. The germline CDR1 and CDR2 sequences are MRHNA and SNTAGT. The CDR3 sequence is 13 residues long. The clonotype was recovered from an adult who was a healthcare worker with PCR-confirmed SARS-CoV-2 infection or an uninfected control (not recorded which). The chain employs TRBV6-4 and TRBJ1-5, with D uncertain. The sequencing sample was made of whole blood. The DNA of the CDR3 is TGTGCCAGCAGTGAAAGGAGCAATCAGCCCCAGCATTTT. Translating it yields CASSERSNQPQHF.